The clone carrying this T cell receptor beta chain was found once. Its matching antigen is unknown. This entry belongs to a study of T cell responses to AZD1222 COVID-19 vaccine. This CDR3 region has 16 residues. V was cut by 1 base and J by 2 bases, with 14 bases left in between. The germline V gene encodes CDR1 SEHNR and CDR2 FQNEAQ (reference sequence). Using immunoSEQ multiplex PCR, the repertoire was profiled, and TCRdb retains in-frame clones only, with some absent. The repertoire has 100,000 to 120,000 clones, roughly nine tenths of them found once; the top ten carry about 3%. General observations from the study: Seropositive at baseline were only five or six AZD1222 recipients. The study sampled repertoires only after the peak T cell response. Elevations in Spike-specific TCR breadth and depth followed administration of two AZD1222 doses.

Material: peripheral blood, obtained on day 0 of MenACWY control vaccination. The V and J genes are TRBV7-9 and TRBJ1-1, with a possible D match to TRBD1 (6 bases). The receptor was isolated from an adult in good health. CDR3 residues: CASSLGRGTSNTEAFF. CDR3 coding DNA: TGTGCCAGCAGCTTAGGGAGGGGGACTTCAAACACTGAAGCTTTCTTT.